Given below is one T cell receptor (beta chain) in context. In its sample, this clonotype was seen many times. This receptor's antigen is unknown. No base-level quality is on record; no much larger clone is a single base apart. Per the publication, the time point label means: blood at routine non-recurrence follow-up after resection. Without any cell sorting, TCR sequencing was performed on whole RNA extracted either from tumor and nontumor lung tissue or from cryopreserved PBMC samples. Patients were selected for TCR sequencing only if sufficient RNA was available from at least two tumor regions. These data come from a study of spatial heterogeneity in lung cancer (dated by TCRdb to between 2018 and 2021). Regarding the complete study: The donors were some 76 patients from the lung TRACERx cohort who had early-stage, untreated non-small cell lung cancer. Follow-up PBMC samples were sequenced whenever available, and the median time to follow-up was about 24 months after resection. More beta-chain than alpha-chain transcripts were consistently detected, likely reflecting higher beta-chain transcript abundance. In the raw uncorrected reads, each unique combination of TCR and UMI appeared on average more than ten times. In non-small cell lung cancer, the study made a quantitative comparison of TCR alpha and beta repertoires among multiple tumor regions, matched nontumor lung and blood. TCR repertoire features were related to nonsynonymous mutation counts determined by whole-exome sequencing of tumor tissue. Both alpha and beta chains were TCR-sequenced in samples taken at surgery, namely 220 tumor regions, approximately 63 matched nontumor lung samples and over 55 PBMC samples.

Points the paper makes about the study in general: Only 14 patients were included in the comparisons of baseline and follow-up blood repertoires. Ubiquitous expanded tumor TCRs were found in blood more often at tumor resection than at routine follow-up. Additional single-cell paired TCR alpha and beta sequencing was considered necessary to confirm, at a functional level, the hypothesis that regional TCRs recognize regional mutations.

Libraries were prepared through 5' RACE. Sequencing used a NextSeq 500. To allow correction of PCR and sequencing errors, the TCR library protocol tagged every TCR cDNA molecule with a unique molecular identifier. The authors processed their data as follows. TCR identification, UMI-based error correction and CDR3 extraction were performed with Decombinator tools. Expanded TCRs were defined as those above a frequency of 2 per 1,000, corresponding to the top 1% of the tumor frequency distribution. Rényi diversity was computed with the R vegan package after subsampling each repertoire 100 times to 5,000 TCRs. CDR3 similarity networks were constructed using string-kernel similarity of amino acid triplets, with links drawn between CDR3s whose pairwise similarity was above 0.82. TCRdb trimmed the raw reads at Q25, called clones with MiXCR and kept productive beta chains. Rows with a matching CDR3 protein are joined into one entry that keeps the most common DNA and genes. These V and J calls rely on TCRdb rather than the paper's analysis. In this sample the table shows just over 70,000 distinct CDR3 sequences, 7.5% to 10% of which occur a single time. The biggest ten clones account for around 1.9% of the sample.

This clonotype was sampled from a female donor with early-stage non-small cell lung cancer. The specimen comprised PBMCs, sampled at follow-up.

The CDR3 reads as follows: CASSQDTGTRYEQYF. The DNA reads TGTGCCAGCAGCCAAGATACAGGTACCCGCTACGAGCAGTACTTC. The rearrangement combines TRBV3-1 with TRBJ2-7; a weak D assignment points to TRBD1 (5 bases agree). The CDR3 measures 15 amino acids from cysteine to phenylalanine. Only the CDR3 DNA stays, 45 bases, in frame from base 1. The germline V gene (reference sequence) gives CDR1 as LGHDT and CDR2 as YNNKEL. V loses 0 bases, J loses 3 bases, and the germline ends lie 12 bases apart.